The T cell receptor beta chain described here comes from a study of T cell responses to AZD1222 COVID-19 vaccine. In germline, CDR1 is KGHDR, CDR2 SFDVKD. With V trimmed by 3 bases and J by 4 bases, 7 bases remained unmatched. The CDR3 is 15 amino acids. Profiling relied on immunoSEQ multiplex PCR, and the TCRdb table lists in-frame clones only, not all of them. The data show more than 90,000 clones, with more than 70% seen just once and roughly 10% held by the top ten. Study results and caveats: In all cases, repertoires were sampled only after the peak T cell response.

Regarding this clone: What it recognizes is unknown.

The TCR originated in an adult who received the AZD1222 COVID-19 vaccine. The sample was peripheral blood, taken 28 days after the second AZD1222 dose. V gene TRBV24-1 combines with J gene TRBJ1-1, with 7 bases matching TRBD1. CDR3 in amino acids: CATSDMTGSGTEAFF. Written as DNA, the CDR3 is TGTGCCACCAGTGATATGACAGGGTCTGGCACTGAAGCTTTCTTT.